Listed here are 27 T cell receptor beta chains from one sample, sequenced in a study of blood T cell repertoires in COVID-19. This table comes from immunoSEQ multiplex PCR, and its TCRdb copy is limited to in-frame clones, with some not included. The sample lists 70,000 or so clones, roughly three quarters occurring once. The source material was peripheral blood. The receptors were sampled from a human donor in a cohort sampled during active COVID-19.

V usage is TRBV18 and J usage is TRBJ1-6; tentatively, D is TRBD1 (6 bases). Germline V CDR1 and CDR2: KGHSH, LQKENI. V was trimmed by 6 bases and J by 6 bases, leaving 15 bases between them. This CDR3 spans 15 amino acids. The CDR3 protein is CASSVDRRSNSPLHF. For the CDR3, the DNA is TGTGCCAGCTCCGTCGACAGGCGGAGTAATTCACCCCTCCACTTT.

The chain combines TRBV7-8 with TRBJ2-7, with 9 bases matching TRBD1. Looked up from germline, CDR1 is SGHVS and CDR2 is FQNEAQ. The V segment lost 5 bases and the J segment 6 bases; nucleotides outside the gene matches: 11. CDR3 length equals 15 residues. The CDR3 coding sequence is TGTGCCAGCAGCCCGGGACAGGGAGCGCTTCTCGAGCAGTACTTC. Amino acid sequence: CASSPGQGALLEQYF. Based on the CDR3 plus reference TRBV7-8 and TRBJ2-7, the full variable domain is GAGVSQSPRYKVAKRGQDVALRCDPISGHVSLFWYQQALGQGPEFLTYFQNEAQLDKSGLPSDRFFAERPEGSVSTLKIQRTQQEDSAVYLCASSPGQGALLEQYFGPGTRLTVT.

This clone occurred many times. V is TRBV6-5 and J is TRBJ2-7; weak D call: TRBD1 (6 bases). Germline V gene sequence: CDR1 MNHEY, CDR2 SVGAGI. The CDR3 covers 16 residues. The V end was cut by 1 base, the J end by 2 bases, with 15 bases between. The CDR3 loop is CASSYYSSGETYEQYF. The DNA of the CDR3 is TGTGCCAGCAGTTACTACTCCTCAGGGGAGACCTACGAGCAGTACTTC.

The V call is TRBV5-1, the J call TRBJ2-2; TRBD1 aligns across 10 bases. The CDR3 sequence is 19 residues long. Germline values: CDR1 SGHRS, CDR2 YFSETQ. Losses at the gene ends were 4 bases for V and 6 bases for J; bases not matched to a gene: 18. CDR3 residues: CASSPGRPRDRGVAGELFF. In nucleotides, the CDR3 is TGCGCCAGCAGCCCAGGGAGGCCCCGGGACAGGGGTGTGGCCGGGGAGCTGTTTTTT.

This clone is medium-sized. The rearrangement uses TRBV28 and TRBJ1-6; D ambiguous. Trimming pared 3 bases from V and 4 bases from J, leaving 10 bases between. This CDR3 region has 15 residues. Germline loops: CDR1 MDHEN, CDR2 SYDVKM. DNA of the CDR3: TGTGCCAGCAGTTTGTCCGGGTTGTATAATTCACCCCTCCACTTT. Translation: CASSLSGLYNSPLHF. Supplemented by reference TRBV28 and TRBJ1-6, the full variable domain reads DVKVTQSSRYLVKRTGEKVFLECVQDMDHENMFWYRQDPGLGLRLIYFSYDVKMKEKGDIPEGYSVSREKKERFSLILESASTNQTSMYLCASSLSGLYNSPLHFGNGTRLTVT.

This clone was counted once. The chain links TRBV6-5 to TRBJ1-2, with 8 bases identical to TRBD1. This CDR3 is built from 13 residues. V was pared by 8 bases and J by 8 bases, with 10 bases of the junction left unmatched. Germline V gene sequence: CDR1 MNHEY, CDR2 SVGAGI. In DNA form, the CDR3 reads TGTGCCAGCCGCCTTGGGACAGGTGGGGGCTACACCTTC. Its translation: CASRLGTGGGYTF.

The V gene is TRBV13, the J gene TRBJ2-7; unclear D gene. This CDR3 comprises 16 residues. Germline CDR1 and CDR2: PRHDT and FYEKMQ (reference sequence). V was clipped by 5 bases and J by 2 bases, with 19 bases between them. The CDR3 nucleotides read TGTGCCAGCAGCCGCAGGCCACCCGGAAATACCTACGAGCAGTACTTC. It translates to CASSRRPPGNTYEQYF.

This sequence joins TRBV5-1 and TRBJ1-6; TRBD1 agrees at 9 bases. The CDR3 has 17 residues. J lost 7 bases, V lost 1 base, and 9 bases had no gene match. Germline lookup yields CDR1 SGHRS and CDR2 YFSETQ. The CDR3 spells CASSLTPGTGRNSPLHF. CDR3 nucleotides: TGCGCCAGCAGCTTGACCCCCGGGACAGGGAGGAATTCACCCCTCCACTTT.

The J gene is TRBJ1-2, the V gene TRBV6-1; TRBD1 agrees at 12 bases. The ends lost 2 bases at V and 4 bases at J; junction bases unmatched: 11. There are 18 residues in the CDR3. Germline V gives CDR1 MNHNS, CDR2 SASEGT. CDR3 sequence: CASSELLGGQGAVYGYTF. CDR3 in DNA: TGTGCCAGCAGTGAACTATTAGGGGGACAGGGGGCGGTCTATGGCTACACCTTC.

This clone was counted only a few times. The rearrangement joins TRBV27 to TRBJ1-5; D may be TRBD1 (6 bases). The CDR3 is 18 amino acids. V lost 0 bases to trimming and J lost 2 bases, with 17 bases between them. The germline V gene has CDR1 MNHEY and CDR2 SMNVEV (reference sequence). The CDR3 sequence: CASSLSPGGGQGNQPQHF. CDR3 DNA: TGTGCCAGCAGTTTATCGCCGGGAGGGGGGCAGGGCAATCAGCCCCAGCATTTT.

This clone was recorded once. The chain couples TRBV18 to TRBJ2-7; 15 nucleotides match TRBD2. The CDR3 covers 19 residues. Germline V lookup: CDR1 KGHSH, CDR2 LQKENI. With 5 bases clipped from V and 1 base from J, the junction kept 12 bases outside the gene matches. The CDR3 sequence is CASSEPGLAGGAYSYEQYF. In nucleotides, the CDR3 is TGTGCCAGCTCAGAGCCGGGACTAGCGGGGGGAGCGTATTCCTACGAGCAGTACTTC. The full variable domain, rest sourced from reference TRBV18 and TRBJ2-7, is NAGVMQNPRHLVRRRGQEARLRCSPMKGHSHVYWYRQLPEEGLKFMVYLQKENIIDESGMPKERFSAEFPKEGPSILRIQQVVRGDSAAYFCASSEPGLAGGAYSYEQYFGPGTRLTVT.

The CDR3 is CASRSGLKETQYF. The CDR3, as DNA: TGCGCCAGCAGATCCGGGTTAAAAGAGACCCAGTACTTC. The rearrangement joins TRBV5-1 to TRBJ2-5; no reliable D call. Trimming removed 5 bases from V and 3 bases from J, with 11 bases in between. The germline gives CDR1 SGHRS, CDR2 YFSETQ. The CDR3 has 13 amino acids.

The chain joins TRBV28 to TRBJ2-1; 7 bases match TRBD2. V was clipped by 5 bases and J by 8 bases; unmatched bases: 12. The germline CDR1 and CDR2 sequences are MDHEN and SYDVKM. The CDR3 contains 15 residues. For the CDR3, the DNA is TGTGCCAGCAGTCCTACCGGGGGGACTTTGTATGAGCAGTTCTTC. This sequence encodes CASSPTGGTLYEQFF.

The V and J genes are TRBV7-2 and TRBJ2-4; TRBD1 agrees at 7 bases. V was clipped by 0 bases and J by 7 bases; unmatched bases: 3. CDR3 size: 14 residues. Germline V gene sequence: CDR1 SGHTA, CDR2 FQGNSA. The CDR3 protein is CASSLAQGSNIQYF. In DNA, the CDR3 is TGTGCCAGCAGCTTAGCACAGGGGTCGAACATTCAGTACTTC.

The V call is TRBV28, the J call TRBJ2-1, with 8 nucleotides matching TRBD2. Germline V CDR1 and CDR2: MDHEN, SYDVKM. The trim removed 7 bases at V and 8 bases at J, leaving 22 bases unmatched. CDR3 length equals 18 residues. In nucleotides, the CDR3 is TGTGCCAGCAAAGGGGTCGATCGGACTAGCTTTGACTATCATGAGCAGTTCTTC. This translates into CASKGVDRTSFDYHEQFF.

As DNA, the CDR3 is TGTGCCACCAGCAGAGATGAAGGGGCCACTGAAGCTTTCTTT. Amino acid sequence: CATSRDEGATEAFF. The genes are TRBV15 and TRBJ1-1; D possibly corresponds to TRBD1 (5 bases). CDR1 is LNHNV and CDR2 is YYDKDF in the germline V gene (reference sequence). The CDR3 sequence is 14 residues long. Between the trimmed V and J ends, which lost 0 bases and 4 bases, there was a span of 9 bases.

V usage is TRBV28 and J usage is TRBJ1-6; the match to TRBD1 covers 9 bases. Germline values: CDR1 MDHEN, CDR2 SYDVKM. V shed 7 bases, J shed 9 bases, and the junction held 7 bases outside the gene matches. The CDR3 runs to 14 residues. In DNA form, the CDR3 reads TGTGCCAGCATAAGCGGGACAGGGAGTTCACCCCTCCACTTT. Translated, it gives CASISGTGSSPLHF.

This sequence joins TRBV28 and TRBJ2-6, with D possibly TRBD1 on 5 matching bases. The CDR3 totals 18 residues. V was cut by 6 bases and J by 1 base, with 19 bases left in between. Germline CDR1 MDHEN, CDR2 SYDVKM. CDR3 loop: CASSLIRQGGSGANVLTF. The CDR3 DNA reads TGTGCCAGCAGCCTTATCCGGCAGGGTGGTTCTGGGGCCAACGTCCTGACTTTC.

The table lists this clone with a few counts. J is TRBJ1-6 and V is TRBV5-1; D may be TRBD1 (5 bases). Germline CDR1 is SGHRS and CDR2 is YFSETQ. The germline V and J ends were trimmed by 5 bases and 11 bases, with 20 bases remaining between them. This CDR3 region has 15 residues. CDR3 sequence: CASRQLGGSGTPLHF. CDR3 DNA sequence: TGCGCCAGCAGGCAGCTCGGGGGGAGTGGTACACCCCTCCACTTT.

This chain connects TRBV3-1 (or the pseudogene TRBV3-2) to TRBJ1-1, with a possible D match to TRBD1 (5 bases). CDR3 size: 14 residues. CDR1 is LGHDT, CDR2 YNNKEL, per germline (reference sequence). V was shortened by 0 bases and J by 4 bases, with 9 bases between the two germline ends. The CDR3 region is CASSQDMGPTEAFF. The CDR3 coding sequence is TGTGCCAGCAGCCAAGATATGGGGCCCACTGAAGCTTTCTTT.

The chain employs TRBV28 and TRBJ1-4, with 8 bases fitting TRBD1. The CDR3 runs 14 residues. Germline V CDR1 and CDR2: MDHEN, SYDVKM. The V segment lost 4 bases and the J segment 8 bases; nucleotides outside the gene matches: 6. The CDR3: CASSSQGGVEKLFF. The CDR3, as DNA: TGTGCCAGCAGTTCACAGGGGGGGGTCGAAAAACTGTTTTTT.

The chain uses TRBV25-1 and TRBJ2-2; D possibly corresponds to TRBD1 (6 bases). The CDR3 covers 15 residues. Germline CDR1 MGHDK, CDR2 SYGVNS. The V end lost 7 bases, the J end lost 0 bases, and 12 bases lay between the germline ends. The CDR3 region is CASTGQDTNTGELFF. DNA for the CDR3: TGTGCCAGCACGGGACAAGACACGAACACCGGGGAGCTGTTTTTT. Based on the CDR3 plus reference TRBV25-1 and TRBJ2-2, the full variable domain is EADIYQTPRYLVIGTGKKITLECSQTMGHDKMYWYQQDPGMELHLIHYSYGVNSTEKGDLSSESTVSRIRTEHFPLTLESARPSHTSQYLCASTGQDTNTGELFFGEGSRLTVL.

CDR3 sequence: CASSQEGTGWSPLHF. The CDR3 region has the DNA TGCGCCAGCAGCCAAGAGGGGACAGGGTGGTCACCCCTCCACTTT. This chain joins TRBV4-1 and TRBJ1-6, with 9 bases aligning to TRBD1. CDR1 is MGHRA and CDR2 is YSYEKL in the germline V gene. J gave up 10 bases and V 0 bases, and 4 bases lay outside the gene matches. The CDR3 covers 15 residues.

This clone was picked up one time. The CDR3 DNA follows: TGTGCCAGCAGTGCGCACAGTATCCCTTATGGCTACACCTTC. Protein: CASSAHSIPYGYTF. The chain links TRBV6-4 to TRBJ1-2; D call uncertain. Germline CDR1 MRHNA, CDR2 SNTAGT. The CDR3 has 14 amino acids. The V and J ends lost 4 bases and 5 bases respectively, with 14 bases between them.

This clone was detected a few times. The chain combines TRBV30 with TRBJ2-5, with 10 bases identical to TRBD2. Germline V gene lookup returns CDR1 GTSNPN and CDR2 SVGIG (reference sequence). The CDR3 spans 15 residues. The trim removed 2 bases at V and 7 bases at J, leaving 10 bases unmatched. This CDR3 is CAWSRGTSGVGTQYF. CDR3 DNA: TGTGCCTGGAGTAGAGGAACTAGCGGGGTTGGGACCCAGTACTTC. Looking up the rest from reference TRBV30 and TRBJ2-5 gives the full variable domain: SQTIHQWPATLVQPVGSPLSLECTVEGTSNPNLYWYRQAAGRGLQLLFYSVGIGQISSEVPQNLSASRPQDRQFILSSKKLLLSDSGFYLCAWSRGTSGVGTQYFGPGTRLLVL.

The gene calls are TRBV9 and TRBJ2-5, with TRBD1 identical over 9 bases. The ends lost 4 bases at V and 5 bases at J; junction bases unmatched: 6. The CDR3 length is 14 residues. Germline values: CDR1 SGDLS, CDR2 YYNGEE. Here the CDR3 reads CASSRTGGEETQYF. The CDR3 DNA is TGTGCCAGCAGCCGAACAGGGGGCGAGGAGACCCAGTACTTC. The full variable domain, in which reference TRBV9 and TRBJ2-5 provide the parts outside the CDR3, is DSGVTQTPKHLITATGQRVTLRCSPRSGDLSVYWYQQSLDQGLQFLIQYYNGEERAKGNILERFSAQQFPDLHSELNLSSLELGDSALYFCASSRTGGEETQYFGPGTRLLVL.

This clone appeared once. The rearrangement uses TRBV7-8 and TRBJ1-6; D uncertain. CDR1 is SGHVS and CDR2 is FQNEAQ in the germline V gene. Deletions cut 5 bases from V and 8 bases from J, with 13 bases between. The CDR3 runs to 14 residues. DNA for the CDR3: TGTGCCAGCAGCCGAGGAGGAGGTGATTCACCCCTCCACTTT. This translates into CASSRGGGDSPLHF. Using reference TRBV7-8 and TRBJ1-6 for the parts outside the CDR3, the full variable domain is GAGVSQSPRYKVAKRGQDVALRCDPISGHVSLFWYQQALGQGPEFLTYFQNEAQLDKSGLPSDRFFAERPEGSVSTLKIQRTQQEDSAVYLCASSRGGGDSPLHFGNGTRLTVT.